Below are 6 T cell receptor beta chains sequenced from a single sample in a study of response to subunit inactivated influenza vaccine. MiXCR, applied by TCRdb to the RT-PCR reads, yields one record per CDR3 protein. The sample yields hundreds of thousands of distinct CDR3 sequences, around 11% seen once. The material sequenced was PBMCs from blood, taken on the day of vaccination. These receptor sequences come from a man aged 45-65 years who received an inactivated influenza vaccine.

The chain links TRBV29-1 to TRBJ1-1, with 8 bases aligning to TRBD1. Germline V gene sequence: CDR1 SQVTM, CDR2 ANQGSEA. The V and J ends lost 4 bases and 0 bases, in that order; junction bases with no gene match: 1. This CDR3 is 13 amino acids long. CDR3: CSVATGVNTEAFF. In DNA form, the CDR3 reads TGCAGCGTTGCGACAGGGGTGAACACTGAAGCTTTCTTT.

The chain has TRBV24-1 and TRBJ2-1; D unclear. Per germline, CDR1 KGHDR and CDR2 SFDVKD. The CDR3 length is 11 residues. V lost 2 bases and J lost 14, with 9 bases in between. The CDR3 coding sequence is TGTGCCACCAGTGATTCTAGGGAAAAGTTCTTC. Amino acids: CATSDSREKFF.

Details on this clonotype: At one of its ends the junction is not consistent with the germline gene, which may arise from a read error. In nucleotides, the CDR3 is TGTGCCACCAGCCGAACTACCCTAGGTATCCCGAACACCGGGGAGCTGTTTTTT. It is translated as CATSRTTLGIPNTGELFF. This chain links TRBV3-1 with TRBJ2-2; D remains unclear. The CDR3 length is 18 residues. In germline, CDR1 is LGHDT, CDR2 YNNKEL (reference sequence).

This clonotype showed up just a few times. The CDR3 sequence is CASSLRVGGETQYF. The CDR3 DNA sequence: TGTGCCAGCAGTTTACGGGTCGGAGGGGAGACCCAGTACTTC. The chain employs TRBV12-3 or TRBV12-4 and TRBJ2-5; tentatively, D is TRBD2 (6 bases). Trimming removed 2 bases at V and 5 bases at J, with 12 bases between. CDR3 length equals 14 residues.

This clonotype occurred a few times. The chain employs TRBV28 and TRBJ1-2; no clear D gene. The V gene lost 4 bases and the J gene lost 1 base, with 4 bases spanning the gap. CDR3 size: 12 residues. CDR1 is MDHEN and CDR2 is SYDVKM in the germline V gene. The CDR3 DNA reads as TGTGCCAGCAGTTGGGGTAACTATGGCTACACCTTC. It codes for CASSWGNYGYTF.

The chain couples TRBV11-2 to TRBJ2-6; 12 nucleotides align to TRBD1. V was pared by 6 bases and J by 5 bases, with 11 bases of the junction left unmatched. The CDR3 is made up of 18 amino acids. Germline values: CDR1 SGHAT, CDR2 FQNNGV. The CDR3 DNA reads TGTGCCAGCAGTCGGAACCGGGACAGGGGGCTCTGGGCCAACGTCCTGACTTTC. It specifies CASSRNRDRGLWANVLTF.